The rows below give T cell receptor beta chains drawn from one sample of a study of liver allograft versus peripheral blood T cells. MiXCR was run by TCRdb on the reads, yielding one entry per CDR3 protein. The table has approximately 6,100 distinct CDR3 sequences, approximately 15% seen once. The receptors stem from a human patient who had a liver transplant. Some T cells here may be from the graft donor. CDR3s include the opening cysteine and the closing phenylalanine or tryptophan. A D gene is named only where the DNA matches it firmly. The listing skips clone size in some rows; elsewhere it reads once, few, many or a size class.

abundance	j_gene	v_gene	d_gene	CDR3aa	CDR3nt
medium-sized	TRBJ2-2	TRBV7-2	-	CASSLYPRPNTGELFF	TGTGCCAGCAGCTTATACCCCCGGCCGAACACCGGGGAGCTGTTTTTT
-	TRBJ1-1	TRBV11-2	-	CASSPARAAFF	TGTGCCAGCAGCCCTGCAAGGGCGGCTTTCTTT
medium-sized	TRBJ1-4	TRBV28	-	CAASPWANEKLFF	TGTGCCGCCTCTCCATGGGCTAATGAAAAACTGTTTTTT
medium-sized	TRBJ1-2	TRBV30	-	CAWSVVNYGYTF	TGTGCCTGGAGTGTGGTTAACTATGGCTACACCTTC
many	TRBJ1-1	TRBV6-5	-	CASTGNTEAFF	TGTGCCAGCACGGGGAACACTGAAGCTTTCTTT
medium-sized	TRBJ1-3	TRBV7-2	-	CASSPLVQSSGNTIYF	TGTGCCAGCAGCCCACTGGTGCAGAGCTCTGGAAACACCATATATTTT
few	TRBJ2-7	TRBV5-6	-	CASKKPVGYEQYF	TGTGCCAGCAAAAAACCCGTGGGCTACGAGCAGTACTTC
-	TRBJ2-1	TRBV20-1	TRBD2	CSATVGASGSHEQFF	TGCAGTGCGACAGTTGGCGCTAGCGGGAGTCATGAGCAGTTCTTC
medium-sized	TRBJ1-2	TRBV6-1	-	CASSEFLTAFYTF	TGTGCCAGCAGTGAATTCTTGACAGCGTTCTACACCTTC
few	TRBJ1-6	TRBV30	-	CAWSVQGPRGNNSPLHF	TGTGCCTGGAGTGTTCAGGGTCCCCGGGGAAATAATTCACCCCTCCACTTT
-	TRBJ2-7	TRBV6-6	-	CASSYLAGTDEQYF	TGTGCCAGCAGTTACTTGGCAGGGACGGACGAGCAGTACTTC
medium-sized	TRBJ1-1	TRBV7-2	TRBD1	CASSRQGDTEAFF	TGTGCCAGCAGCCGACAGGGGGACACTGAAGCTTTCTTT
medium-sized	TRBJ2-7	TRBV6-1	-	CASMPDHEQYF	TGTGCCAGCATGCCGGACCACGAGCAGTACTTC
-	TRBJ1-3	TRBV30	-	CAWRTPSSGNTVYF	TGTGCCTGGCGAACTCCGAGCTCTGGAAACACCGTATATTTT